A selection of T cell receptor beta chains follows, all from one sample in a study of T cell responses to AZD1222 COVID-19 vaccine. The method was immunoSEQ multiplex PCR; TCRdb's version includes in-frame clones alone and lacks a portion of them. The sample carries roughly 100,000 clones, roughly 90% recorded once. The material was peripheral blood, obtained on day 0 of AZD1222 vaccination. The receptors were gathered from an adult in good health. Each CDR3 is given with its conserved first and last residue. A D gene is named only where the DNA matches it firmly. Expanded clones are given a class, and other clones once, few, many or no size at all.

clone size	V gene	J gene	D gene	CDR3 length	CDR3 DNA	CDR3 protein
-	TRBV11-3	TRBJ1-1	TRBD1	14	TGTGCCAGCAGCTCCCGGACAGGGGAGACTGAAGCTTTCTTT	CASSSRTGETEAFF
-	TRBV9	TRBJ1-2	-	14	TGTGCCAGCAGCGTAGCCCGTGAAGCCTATGGCTACACCTTC	CASSVAREAYGYTF
few	TRBV5-1	TRBJ2-7	-	15	TGCGCCAGCAGCTTGACTAGTCAGCGGTCCTCCGAGCAGTACTTC	CASSLTSQRSSEQYF
-	TRBV9	TRBJ1-2	-	11	TGTGCCAGCAGCCTAGGGACCGACTACACCTTC	CASSLGTDYTF
-	TRBV9	TRBJ2-5	TRBD2	15	TGTGCCAGCAGCGTTTCTAGCGGGGGGCTCCAGGCCCAGTACTTC	CASSVSSGGLQAQYF
once	TRBV24-1	TRBJ1-5	-	13	TGTGCCACCAGTGATTACGGTGGTCAGCCCCAGCATTTT	CATSDYGGQPQHF
once	TRBV7-2	TRBJ2-2	-	18	TGTGCCAGCAGCTTAGTAGGGACGGCAGAATCTAACACCGGGGAGCTGTTTTTT	CASSLVGTAESNTGELFF
few	TRBV3-1/TRBV3-2	TRBJ2-7	-	12	TGTGCCAGCAGCCAAGTTCCCTACGAGCAGTACTTC	CASSQVPYEQYF
-	TRBV9	TRBJ1-6	TRBD1	15	TGTGCCAGCAGCGAGACAGGGGATCGGAATTCACCCCTCCACTTT	CASSETGDRNSPLHF
-	TRBV5-8	TRBJ2-1	TRBD2	17	TGTGCCAGCAGCCTACTAGCGGGAGGGCCGGGATTTAATGAGCAGTTCTTC	CASSLLAGGPGFNEQFF
-	TRBV29-1	TRBJ2-5	TRBD1	13	TGCAGCGTTGAACAGGGGGCAGGGGAGACCCAGTACTTC	CSVEQGAGETQYF
few	TRBV5-6	TRBJ1-2	-	13	TGTGCCAGCAGCCTCAATTTAGGCGGGACCCACACCTTC	CASSLNLGGTHTF
-	TRBV5-1	TRBJ2-1	TRBD2	17	TGCGCCAGCAGCTTGGGACTAGCGGGAGAACCATACAATGAGCAGTTCTTC	CASSLGLAGEPYNEQFF
-	TRBV11-3	TRBJ1-2	-	15	TGTGCCAGCAGCAGAACAGAGACACCGTCCTATGGCTACACCTTC	CASSRTETPSYGYTF
-	TRBV5-5	TRBJ2-5	-	14	TGTGCCAGCAGCCCACCTGGACGGGCGATGACCCAGTACTTC	CASSPPGRAMTQYF
-	TRBV29-1	TRBJ2-7	-	12	TGCAGCGTTACGGACCAGGGATACGAGCAGTACTTC	CSVTDQGYEQYF
-	TRBV19	TRBJ1-1	-	12	TGTGCCAGTAGTCAGGGTGGAACTGAAGCTTTCTTT	CASSQGGTEAFF
-	TRBV27	TRBJ2-1	-	14	TGTGCCAGCACGTCGATGGGCAAATACAATGAGCAGTTCTTC	CASTSMGKYNEQFF
-	TRBV7-2	TRBJ1-1	-	16	TGTGCCAGCAGCTTAGACTCCCGGATTATGAACACTGAAGCTTTCTTT	CASSLDSRIMNTEAFF
once	TRBV5-6	TRBJ1-2	-	12	TGTGCCAGCAGCTTGGCCGGGTATGGCTACACCTTC	CASSLAGYGYTF
-	TRBV2	TRBJ2-3	-	16	TGTGCCAGCAGTGAAGATGTCGTCTCTAGCACAGATACGCAGTATTTT	CASSEDVVSSTDTQYF
once	TRBV28	TRBJ1-2	-	12	TGTGCCAGCACAGATGCTAACTATGGCTACACCTTC	CASTDANYGYTF
once	TRBV12-3/TRBV12-4	TRBJ2-3	-	13	TGTGCCAGCAGACTTAGACGGATAGATACGCAGTATTTT	CASRLRRIDTQYF
-	TRBV9	TRBJ1-2	-	12	TGTGCCAGCAGCGGCCCCGGGTGGGGCTACACCTTC	CASSGPGWGYTF
-	TRBV9	TRBJ2-3	-	15	TGTGCCAGCAGCGTAGCCGGGGGCGGCACAGATACGCAGTATTTT	CASSVAGGGTDTQYF
-	TRBV21-1	TRBJ2-7	-	13	TGTGCCAGCAACACGGGGCCAGCGCAGGAGCAGTACTTC	CASNTGPAQEQYF
-	TRBV11-3	TRBJ1-1	-	14	TGTGCCAGCAGCTTAGGAGGGGACTTGACTGAAGCTTTCTTT	CASSLGGDLTEAFF
-	TRBV27	TRBJ2-5	TRBD2	14	TGTGCCAGCAGGTCTAGCGGGGGGGTAGAGACCCAGTACTTC	CASRSSGGVETQYF
-	TRBV29-1	TRBJ2-1	-	13	TGCAGCGTTGAAGAGCGGAACTACAATGAGCAGTTCTTC	CSVEERNYNEQFF